The 9 T cell receptor beta chains below all came from one sample that was sequenced in a study of CD8 T cells in ankylosing spondylitis. Their antigens remain unidentified. Points from the study as a whole: Ankylosing spondylitis blood appeared to carry a characteristic TCR beta motif of several highly homologous variants.

One entry per CDR3 protein, called by TCRdb with MiXCR from the 5' RACE reads. This table holds a few hundred thousand distinct CDR3 sequences, 15% to 20% found once. The sequencing sample was made of blood, either unsorted or a sorted T cell fraction (not recorded which). The receptor source for this set is a male donor with ankylosing spondylitis.

This clonotype was seen a handful of times. V gene TRBV2 combines with J gene TRBJ2-7, with 9 bases fitting TRBD1. The CDR3 length is 17 residues. Germline assignment: CDR1 SNHLY and CDR2 FYNNEI. The V and J ends lost 4 bases and 0 bases, in that order; junction bases with no gene match: 10. The CDR3 is CASSGWSWTGDSYEQYF. CDR3 bases: TGTGCCAGCAGTGGGTGGTCATGGACAGGGGACTCCTACGAGCAGTACTTC.

This clonotype was picked up many times. This CDR3 reads CASSLVTTSYNEQFF. The CDR3 nucleotides are TGTGCCAGCAGCTTGGTTACCACAAGCTACAATGAGCAGTTCTTC. The rearrangement uses TRBV11-1 and TRBJ2-1; no firm D call. This CDR3 region has 15 residues. Germline-derived CDR1 and CDR2 are SGHAT and FQDESV (reference sequence). Between the trimmed V and J ends, which lost 3 bases and 3 bases, there was a span of 12 bases.

This clonotype has just a few counts. V is TRBV6-5 and J is TRBJ1-1, with D perhaps TRBD1 (6 bases). Trimming took off 0 bases at V and 0 bases at J, with 8 bases between the two ends. Per germline, CDR1 MNHEY and CDR2 SVGAGI. CDR3 size: 15 residues. In DNA form, the CDR3 reads TGTGCCAGCAGTTACTCCCAGGGGATGAACACTGAAGCTTTCTTT. It yields the protein CASSYSQGMNTEAFF.

The chain links TRBV10-3 to TRBJ2-3; TRBD2 matches at 7 bases. The junction had 2 bases not matched to a gene; V was cut back by 3 bases and J by 5 bases. This CDR3 has 13 amino acids. Germline loops: CDR1 ENHRY, CDR2 SYGVKD. CDR3 nucleotides: TGTGCCATCAGTGAATCGGGGGGAGATACGCAGTATTTT. As protein: CAISESGGDTQYF.

The chain combines TRBV20-1 with TRBJ1-2; no clear D. Trimming stripped 3 bases from V and 7 bases from J, with 21 bases between. The CDR3 is 15 residues long. Germline assignment: CDR1 DFQATT and CDR2 SNEGSKA (reference sequence). CDR3 coding DNA: TGCAGTGCTAGGGGTTCCTTGACGGACCCTATTGGCTACACCTTC. The encoded protein is CSARGSLTDPIGYTF.

This chain uses TRBV11-2 with TRBJ1-1, with a tentative D call TRBD1 (6 bases). The germline V and J ends were trimmed by 5 bases and 8 bases, with 15 bases remaining between them. The germline gives CDR1 SGHAT, CDR2 FQNNGV. The CDR3 loop spans 13 amino acids. Here the CDR3 reads CASSAYDGQEAFF. In nucleotides, the CDR3 is TGTGCCAGCAGCGCTTACGATGGACAGGAAGCTTTCTTT.

The V call is TRBV24-1, the J call TRBJ2-1; the match to TRBD2 covers 7 bases. The germline gives CDR1 KGHDR, CDR2 SFDVKD. Trimming removed 9 bases from V and 6 bases from J; junction bases left unmatched: 7. This CDR3 spans 13 amino acids. The CDR3 here is CATARPGGNEQFF. The CDR3 region has the DNA TGTGCCACCGCCCGCCCGGGAGGCAATGAGCAGTTCTTC.

This clonotype was seen repeatedly, ten times or more. The genes are TRBV24-1 and TRBJ1-2, with D tentatively TRBD1 (5 bases). The length of the CDR3 is 16 residues. CDR1 is KGHDR and CDR2 is SFDVKD in the germline V gene. Trimming stripped 3 bases from V and 4 bases from J, with 17 bases between. This CDR3 reads CATSDRGAASLYGYTF. The DNA of the CDR3 is TGTGCCACCAGTGATAGAGGGGCAGCGTCTCTCTATGGCTACACCTTC.

This clonotype was seen only a few times. The genes are TRBV20-1 and TRBJ2-3; 9 bases are a match to TRBD2. The germline V gene has CDR1 DFQATT and CDR2 SNEGSKA (reference sequence). With V trimmed by 1 base and J by 5 bases, 7 bases remained unmatched. CDR3 length equals 15 residues. The chain's CDR3 is CSARGASGGRDTQYF. CDR3 sequence (DNA): TGCAGTGCTAGAGGCGCCAGCGGGGGGAGAGATACGCAGTATTTT.